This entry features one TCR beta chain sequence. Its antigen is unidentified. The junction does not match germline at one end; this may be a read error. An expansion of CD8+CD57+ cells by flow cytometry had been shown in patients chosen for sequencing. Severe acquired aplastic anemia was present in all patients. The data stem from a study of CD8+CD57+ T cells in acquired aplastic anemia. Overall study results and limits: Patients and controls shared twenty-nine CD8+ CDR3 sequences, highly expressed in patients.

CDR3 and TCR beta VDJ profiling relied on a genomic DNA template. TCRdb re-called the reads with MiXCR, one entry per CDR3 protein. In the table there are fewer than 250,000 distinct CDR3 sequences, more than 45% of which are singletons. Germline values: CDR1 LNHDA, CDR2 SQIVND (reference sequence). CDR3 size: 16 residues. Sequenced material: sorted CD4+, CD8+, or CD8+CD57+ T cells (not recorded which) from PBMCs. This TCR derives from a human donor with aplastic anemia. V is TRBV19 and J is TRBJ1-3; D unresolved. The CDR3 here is CASSISDGFSGNTIYF. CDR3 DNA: TGTGCCAGTAGTATTTCGGACGGATTCTCTGGAAACACTATATATTTT.